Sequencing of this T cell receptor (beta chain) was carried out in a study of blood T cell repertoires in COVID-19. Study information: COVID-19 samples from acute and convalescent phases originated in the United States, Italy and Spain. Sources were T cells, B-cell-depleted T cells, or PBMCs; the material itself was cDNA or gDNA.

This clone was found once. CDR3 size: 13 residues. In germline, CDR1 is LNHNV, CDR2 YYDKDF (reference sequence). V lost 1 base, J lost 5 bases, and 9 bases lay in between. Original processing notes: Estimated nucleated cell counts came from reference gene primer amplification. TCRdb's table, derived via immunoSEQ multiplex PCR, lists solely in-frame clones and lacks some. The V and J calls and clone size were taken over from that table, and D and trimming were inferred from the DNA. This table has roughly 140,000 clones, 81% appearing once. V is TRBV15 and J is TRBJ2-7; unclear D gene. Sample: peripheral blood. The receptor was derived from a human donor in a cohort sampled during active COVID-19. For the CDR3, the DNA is TGTGCCACCAGCAGAGCTCCGCTACACGAGCAGTACTTC. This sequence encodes CATSRAPLHEQYF.